This T cell receptor (beta chain) stems from a study of post-analysis software for immune sequencing data. At the level of the study: Secondary progressive, relapsing-remitting and progressive-relapsing multiple sclerosis were among the included disease courses.

Study-wide results and limits: Samples sharing a preparation batch grouped tightly together when assessed by F measure. Among five TRBV segments more frequent in patients than controls were TRBV5-6, TRBV5-1 and TRBV20-1.

Notes on this clonotype: Its antigen is currently unknown.

Per the germline V gene, CDR1 is SGHRS and CDR2 is YFSETQ. Trimming took 0 bases from V and 6 from J, leaving 9 bases between them. The CDR3 is made up of 13 amino acids. Built from TCR beta cDNA, the libraries had unique molecular identifiers in them. Each sample of about 0.95 to 11 million input T cells yielded approximately 500,000 cDNA molecules, so each molecule approximated one T cell. TCRdb re-analysed the PCR reads in MiXCR, keeping a single row per CDR3 protein. The data hold roughly 800,000 distinct CDR3 sequences, with about half observed a single time. Sequenced material: blood. The TCR originated in a girl under 18 with multiple sclerosis. This chain connects TRBV5-1 to TRBJ1-1; no reliable D call. CDR3 amino acids: CASSLAVGSEAFF. The DNA for the CDR3 is TGCGCCAGCAGCTTGGCTGTGGGGTCTGAAGCTTTCTTT.